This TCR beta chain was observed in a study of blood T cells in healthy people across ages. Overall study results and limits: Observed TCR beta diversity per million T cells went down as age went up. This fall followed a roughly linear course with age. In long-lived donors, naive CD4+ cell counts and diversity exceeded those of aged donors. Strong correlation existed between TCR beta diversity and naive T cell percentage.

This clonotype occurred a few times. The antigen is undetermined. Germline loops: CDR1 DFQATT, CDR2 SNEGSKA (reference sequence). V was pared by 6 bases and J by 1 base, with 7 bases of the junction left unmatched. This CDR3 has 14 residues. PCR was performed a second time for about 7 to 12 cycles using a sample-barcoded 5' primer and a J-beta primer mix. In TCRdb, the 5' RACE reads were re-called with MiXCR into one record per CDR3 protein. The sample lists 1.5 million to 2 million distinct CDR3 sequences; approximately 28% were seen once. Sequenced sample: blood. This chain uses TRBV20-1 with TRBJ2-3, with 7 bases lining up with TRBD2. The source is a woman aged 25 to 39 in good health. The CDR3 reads CSANPSGGTDTQYF. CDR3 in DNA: TGCAGTGCGAACCCTAGCGGCGGCACAGATACGCAGTATTTT.